Listed here are 10 T cell receptor beta chains from one sample, sequenced in a study of beta chain features in type 1 diabetes. Whole-study findings and limits: Shorter TCRB CDR3s, moderately but significantly so, marked every one of the four CD4+ subsets in Type 1 diabetes patients.

Sequenced material consisted of expressed TCRB transcripts (all of the isolated RNA was reverse transcribed). Assay used: immunoSEQ multiplex PCR; TCRdb lists only in-frame clones, some missing. This table holds around 70,000 clones, just under 50% found once. These TCRs' antigens remain unknown. Sequencing was performed on central memory CD4+ T cells from blood. These receptors all come from a man aged 30 to 45 with type 1 diabetes.

The J gene is TRBJ2-1, the V gene TRBV11-3; 9 positions match TRBD1. With V trimmed by 1 base and J by 6 bases, 4 bases remained unmatched. The CDR3 totals 15 residues. CDR1 is SGHNT and CDR2 is YENEEA in the germline V gene. The CDR3 DNA is TGTGCCAGCAGCTTAGGGGGGACAGGGTTCAATGAGCAGTTCTTC. Protein product: CASSLGGTGFNEQFF.

The rearrangement joins TRBV19 to TRBJ1-6, with D uncertain. CDR3 length equals 13 residues. CDR1 LNHDA and CDR2 SQIVND come from the germline V gene (reference sequence). Trimming stripped 5 bases from V and 7 bases from J, with 9 bases between. This CDR3 is CASSLSGNSPLHF. CDR3 nucleotide sequence: TGTGCCAGTAGTTTGAGCGGAAATTCACCCCTCCACTTT.

This clone was found a few times. The chain couples TRBV4-2 to TRBJ1-2; TRBD1 aligns across 10 bases. Germline V lookup: CDR1 LGHNA, CDR2 YNFKEQ. The CDR3 has 15 amino acids. V was clipped by 0 bases and J by 7 bases; unmatched bases: 5. This CDR3 reads CASSQDRGQGFGYTF. For the CDR3, the DNA is TGTGCCAGCAGCCAAGATCGGGGACAGGGGTTTGGCTACACCTTC.

The genes are TRBV6-5 and TRBJ2-5; D not resolved. The CDR3 consists of 12 residues. Trimming removed 5 bases from V and 3 bases from J, with 7 bases in between. Germline loops: CDR1 MNHEY, CDR2 SVGAGI. The CDR3 bases are TGTGCCAGCAGTCCCGCAGAAGAGACCCAGTACTTC. Translation gives CASSPAEETQYF.

The V gene is TRBV7-9, the J gene TRBJ2-1; D remains ambiguous. The length of the CDR3 is 14 residues. Germline-derived CDR1 and CDR2 are SEHNR and FQNEAQ (reference sequence). V was clipped by 8 bases and J by 0 bases, with 11 bases between them. The CDR3 DNA reads TGTGCCAGCGGAAAACAGAGCTCCTACAATGAGCAGTTCTTC. It is translated as CASGKQSSYNEQFF.

The V gene is TRBV7-9, the J gene TRBJ2-3; TRBD2 agrees at 13 bases. V lost 8 bases and J lost 1; bases outside the gene matches: 0. Per germline, CDR1 SEHNR and CDR2 FQNEAQ (reference sequence). The CDR3 runs to 14 residues. CDR3: CASGTSGGTDTQYF. For the CDR3, the DNA is TGTGCCAGCGGGACTAGCGGGGGCACAGATACGCAGTATTTT.

The V call is TRBV7-2, the J call TRBJ1-5; 10 bases fit TRBD1. Germline CDR1 reads SGHTA; CDR2 reads FQGNSA. The V and J ends lost 5 bases and 2 bases, in that order; junction bases with no gene match: 3. This CDR3 comprises 15 residues. The CDR3 DNA sequence: TGTGCCAGCAGCGCGGACAGGGGGGGCAATCAGCCCCAGCATTTT. Its protein product is CASSADRGGNQPQHF.

This clone was counted between two and nine times. V is TRBV11-2 and J is TRBJ2-3; D possibly corresponds to TRBD2 (7 bases). Deletions cut 1 base from V and 7 bases from J, with 18 bases between. Germline lookup yields CDR1 SGHAT and CDR2 FQNNGV. The CDR3 has 16 residues. The CDR3 spells CASSLGARGAGNTQYF. The CDR3, as DNA: TGTGCCAGCAGCTTAGGAGCCCGGGGGGCCGGTAATACGCAGTATTTT.

This chain joins TRBV9 and TRBJ2-1; D ambiguous. The germline CDR1 and CDR2 sequences are SGDLS and YYNGEE. The CDR3 extends over 15 amino acids. V shed 3 bases and J shed 0 bases, with 10 bases lying between them. In nucleotides, the CDR3 is TGTGCCAGCAGCGCGGCCCCTAGCTCCTACAATGAGCAGTTCTTC. Encoded protein: CASSAAPSSYNEQFF.

The chain has TRBV5-1 and TRBJ2-3; D is possibly TRBD2 (5 bases). There are 15 residues in the CDR3. Trimming took off 3 bases at V and 3 bases at J, with 14 bases between the two ends. Germline values: CDR1 SGHRS, CDR2 YFSETQ. CDR3 DNA sequence: TGCGCCAGCAGCTCAACTAGTTATGAAACAGATACGCAGTATTTT. Protein sequence: CASSSTSYETDTQYF.